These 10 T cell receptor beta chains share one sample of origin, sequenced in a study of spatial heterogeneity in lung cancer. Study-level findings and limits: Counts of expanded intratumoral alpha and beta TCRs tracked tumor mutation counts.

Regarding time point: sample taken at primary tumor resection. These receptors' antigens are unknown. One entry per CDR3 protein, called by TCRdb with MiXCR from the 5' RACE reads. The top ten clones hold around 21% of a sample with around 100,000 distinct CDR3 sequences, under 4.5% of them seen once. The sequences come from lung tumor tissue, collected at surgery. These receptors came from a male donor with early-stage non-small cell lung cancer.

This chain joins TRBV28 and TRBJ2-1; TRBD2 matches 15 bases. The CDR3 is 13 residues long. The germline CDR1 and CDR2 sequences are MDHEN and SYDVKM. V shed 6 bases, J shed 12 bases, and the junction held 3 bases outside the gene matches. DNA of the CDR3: TGTGCCAGCAGCCAGGGACTAGCGGGGGGGCAGTTCTTC. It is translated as CASSQGLAGGQFF.

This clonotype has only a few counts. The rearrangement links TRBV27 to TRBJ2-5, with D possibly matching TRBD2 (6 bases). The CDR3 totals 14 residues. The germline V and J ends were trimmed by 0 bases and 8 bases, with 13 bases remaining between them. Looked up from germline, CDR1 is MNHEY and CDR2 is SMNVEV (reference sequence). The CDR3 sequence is CASSLSGAGGTQYF. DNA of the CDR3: TGTGCCAGCAGTTTATCTGGGGCCGGGGGTACCCAGTACTTC.

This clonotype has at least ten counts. The CDR3 coding sequence is TGTGCCAGCAGTTACTGGGGGACCAATGAGCAGTTCTTC. Translated: CASSYWGTNEQFF. The chain uses TRBV6-5 and TRBJ2-1; D may match TRBD1 or TRBD2 (5 bases each). Germline CDR1 and CDR2: MNHEY and SVGAGI. V was shortened by 1 base and J by 6 bases, with 7 bases between the two germline ends. The CDR3 sequence is 13 residues long.

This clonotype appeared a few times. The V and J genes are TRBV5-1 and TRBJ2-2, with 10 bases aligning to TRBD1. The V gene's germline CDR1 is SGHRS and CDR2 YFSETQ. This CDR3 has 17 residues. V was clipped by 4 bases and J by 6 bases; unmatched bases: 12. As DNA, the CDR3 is TGCGCCAGCAGCCCCGGGACAGGGGATGCTGTAGCCGGGGAGCTGTTTTTT. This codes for CASSPGTGDAVAGELFF.

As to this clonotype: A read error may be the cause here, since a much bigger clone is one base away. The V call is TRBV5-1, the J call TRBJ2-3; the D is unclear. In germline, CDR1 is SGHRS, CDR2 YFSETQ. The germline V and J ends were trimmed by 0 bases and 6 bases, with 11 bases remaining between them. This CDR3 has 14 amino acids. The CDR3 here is CASSLGSISDTQYF. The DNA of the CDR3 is TGCGCCAGCAGCTTGGGTTCCATTTCGGATACGCAGTATTTT.

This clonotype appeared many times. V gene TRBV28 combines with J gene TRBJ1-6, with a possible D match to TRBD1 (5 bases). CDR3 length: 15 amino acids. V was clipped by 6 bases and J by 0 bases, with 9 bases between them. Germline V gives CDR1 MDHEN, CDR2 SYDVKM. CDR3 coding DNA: TGTGCCAGCAGGCAGGGTAGCTCCTATAATTCACCCCTCCACTTT. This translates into CASRQGSSYNSPLHF.

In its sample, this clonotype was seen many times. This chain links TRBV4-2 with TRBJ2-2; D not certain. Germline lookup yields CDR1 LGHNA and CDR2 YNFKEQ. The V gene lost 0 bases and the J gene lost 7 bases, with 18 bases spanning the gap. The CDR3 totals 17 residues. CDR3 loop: CASSQEPLRFGDGELFF. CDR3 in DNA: TGTGCCAGCAGCCAAGAGCCTCTGCGGTTTGGGGACGGGGAGCTGTTTTTT.

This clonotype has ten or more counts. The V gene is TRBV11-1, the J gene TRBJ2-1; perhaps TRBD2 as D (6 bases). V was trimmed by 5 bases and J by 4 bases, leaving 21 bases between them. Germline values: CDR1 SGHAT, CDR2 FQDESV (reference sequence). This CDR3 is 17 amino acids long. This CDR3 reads CASSTMEGEDWYNEQFF. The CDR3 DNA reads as TGTGCCAGCAGCACGATGGAGGGTGAGGACTGGTACAATGAGCAGTTCTTC.

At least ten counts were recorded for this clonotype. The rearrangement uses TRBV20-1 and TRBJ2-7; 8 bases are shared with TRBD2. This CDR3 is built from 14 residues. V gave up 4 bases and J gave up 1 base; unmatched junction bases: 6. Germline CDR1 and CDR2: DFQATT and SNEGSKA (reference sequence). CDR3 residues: CSATGGKLSYEQYF. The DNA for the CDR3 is TGCAGTGCTACGGGGGGGAAATTATCCTACGAGCAGTACTTC.

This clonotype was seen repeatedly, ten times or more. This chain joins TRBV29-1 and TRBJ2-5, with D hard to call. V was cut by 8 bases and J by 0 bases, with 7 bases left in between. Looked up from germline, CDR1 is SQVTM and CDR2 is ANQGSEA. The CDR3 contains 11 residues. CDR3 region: CSSGDQETQYF. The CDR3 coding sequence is TGCAGCTCCGGAGACCAAGAGACCCAGTACTTC.